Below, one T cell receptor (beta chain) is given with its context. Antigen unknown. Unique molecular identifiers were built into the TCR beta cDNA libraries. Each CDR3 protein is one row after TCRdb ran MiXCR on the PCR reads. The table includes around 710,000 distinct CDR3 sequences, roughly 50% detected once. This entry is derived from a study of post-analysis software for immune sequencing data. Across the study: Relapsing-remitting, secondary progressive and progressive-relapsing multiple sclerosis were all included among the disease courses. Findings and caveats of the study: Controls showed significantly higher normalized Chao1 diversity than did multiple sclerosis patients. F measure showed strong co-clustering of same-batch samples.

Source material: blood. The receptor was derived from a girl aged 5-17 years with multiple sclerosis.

CDR3 DNA sequence: TGTGCCAGCAGCTTGGTCCCCGGGTTACGGGAGACCCAGTACTTC. Encoded protein: CASSLVPGLRETQYF. The chain links TRBV5-6 to TRBJ2-7; D ambiguous. TRBJ2-5 matches the DNA end more closely, so the J call is doubtful. In germline, CDR1 is SGHDT, CDR2 YYEEEE. The CDR3 has 15 residues.